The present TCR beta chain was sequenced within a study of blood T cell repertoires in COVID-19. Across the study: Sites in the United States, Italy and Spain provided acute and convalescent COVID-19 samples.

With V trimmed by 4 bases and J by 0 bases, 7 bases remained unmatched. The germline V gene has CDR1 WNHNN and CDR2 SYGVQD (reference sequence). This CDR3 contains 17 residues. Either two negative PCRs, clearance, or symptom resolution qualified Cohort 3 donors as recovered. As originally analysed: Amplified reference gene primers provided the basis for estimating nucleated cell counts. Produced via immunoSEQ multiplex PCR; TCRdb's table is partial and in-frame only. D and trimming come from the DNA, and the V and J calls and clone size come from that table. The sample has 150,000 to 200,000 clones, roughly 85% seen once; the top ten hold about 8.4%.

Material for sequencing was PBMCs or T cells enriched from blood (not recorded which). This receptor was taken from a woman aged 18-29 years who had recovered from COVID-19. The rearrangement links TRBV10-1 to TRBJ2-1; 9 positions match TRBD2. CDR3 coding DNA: TGCGCCAGCAGTGCGGGGAGAGCGGGAGGCTCCTACAATGAGCAGTTCTTC. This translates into CASSAGRAGGSYNEQFF.